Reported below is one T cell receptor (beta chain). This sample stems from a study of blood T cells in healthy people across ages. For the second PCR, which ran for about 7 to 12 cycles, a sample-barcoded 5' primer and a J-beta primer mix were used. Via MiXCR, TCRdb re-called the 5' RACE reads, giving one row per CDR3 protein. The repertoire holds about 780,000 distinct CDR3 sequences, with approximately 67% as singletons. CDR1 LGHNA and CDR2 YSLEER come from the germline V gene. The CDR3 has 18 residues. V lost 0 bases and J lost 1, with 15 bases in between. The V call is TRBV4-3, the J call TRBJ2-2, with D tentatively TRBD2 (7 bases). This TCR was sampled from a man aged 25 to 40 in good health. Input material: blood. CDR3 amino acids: CASSQDRRGGRNTGELFF. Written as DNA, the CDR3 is TGCGCCAGCAGCCAAGATAGGAGGGGGGGGAGGAACACCGGGGAGCTGTTTTTT.